This T cell receptor (beta chain) was documented in a study of regulatory T cells in long-lasting Graves disease. Study-level findings and limits: The small sample size may have reduced accuracy. There was favoring of TRBV28, TRBJ1-2 and TRBJ2-5 in persistent disease.

This clonotype was seen at least ten times. The antigen is not known. Arm-PCR of CDR3 regions with iRepertoire HTBI primers generated TCR beta libraries. TCRdb recomputed calls from the multiplex PCR reads with MiXCR, one row per CDR3 protein. Among 430,000 or so distinct CDR3 sequences, over 20% were seen once, and the ten largest hold roughly an eighth. The time point: persistent/refractory GD, antithyroid drugs over 5 years with positive TRAb. PBMC RNA served as the TCR library source. Germline CDR1 and CDR2: DFQATT and SNEGSKA (reference sequence). Trimming pared 2 bases from V and 9 bases from J, leaving 8 bases between. The CDR3 totals 12 residues.

The chain couples TRBV20-1 to TRBJ1-6; D gene unclear. The sequenced sample was peripheral blood mononuclear cells (PBMCs), obtained when the disease was refractory, from a patient treated with antithyroid drugs. The receptor was derived from a female donor with Graves disease. CDR3 loop: CSARPSFSPLHF. The CDR3 DNA reads as TGCAGTGCTAGACCAAGTTTTTCACCCCTCCACTTT.